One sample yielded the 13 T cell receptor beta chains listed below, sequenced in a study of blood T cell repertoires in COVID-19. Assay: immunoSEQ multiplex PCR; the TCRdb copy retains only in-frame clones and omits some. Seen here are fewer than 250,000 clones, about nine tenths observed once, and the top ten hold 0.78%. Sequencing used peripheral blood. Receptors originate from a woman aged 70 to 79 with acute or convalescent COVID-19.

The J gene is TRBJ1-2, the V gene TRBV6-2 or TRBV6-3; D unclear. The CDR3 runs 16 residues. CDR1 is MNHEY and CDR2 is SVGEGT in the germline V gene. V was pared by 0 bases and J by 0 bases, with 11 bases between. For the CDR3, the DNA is TGTGCCAGCAGTTACTCGATGGCGGCTACTAACTATGGCTACACCTTC. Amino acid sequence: CASSYSMAATNYGYTF.

CDR3 bases: TGTGCCAGCAGCTTGGCCAGTGGAGGAGGCTATGGCTACACCTTC. Translation gives CASSLASGGGYGYTF. This chain joins TRBV5-4 and TRBJ1-2; D is unresolved. Germline values: CDR1 SGHNT, CDR2 YYREEE (reference sequence). The CDR3 covers 15 residues. V was clipped by 0 bases and J by 4 bases, with 13 bases between them.

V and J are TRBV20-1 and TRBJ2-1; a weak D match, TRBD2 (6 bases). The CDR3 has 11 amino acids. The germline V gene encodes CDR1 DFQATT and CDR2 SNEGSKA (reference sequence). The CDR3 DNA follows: TGCAGCGGGACTTATTCTAATGAGCAGTTCTTC. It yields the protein CSGTYSNEQFF.

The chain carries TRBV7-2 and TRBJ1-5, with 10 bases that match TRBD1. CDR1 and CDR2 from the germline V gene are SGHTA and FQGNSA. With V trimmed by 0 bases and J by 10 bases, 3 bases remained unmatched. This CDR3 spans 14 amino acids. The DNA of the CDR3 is TGTGCCAGCAGCTTAGCGGGGGACAGGGGACCCCAGCATTTT. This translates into CASSLAGDRGPQHF.

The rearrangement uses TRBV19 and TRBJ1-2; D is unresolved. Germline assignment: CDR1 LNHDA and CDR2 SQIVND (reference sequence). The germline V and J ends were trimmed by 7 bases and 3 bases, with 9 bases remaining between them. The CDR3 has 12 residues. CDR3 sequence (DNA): TGTGCCAGTACGAGGGAGCACTATGGCTACACCTTC. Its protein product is CASTREHYGYTF.

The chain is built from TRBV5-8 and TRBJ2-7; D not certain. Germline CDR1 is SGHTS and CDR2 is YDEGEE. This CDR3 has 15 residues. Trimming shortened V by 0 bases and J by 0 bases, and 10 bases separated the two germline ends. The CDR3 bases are TGTGCCAGCAGCTTGGGTCAACCAGGCTCCTACGAGCAGTACTTC. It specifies CASSLGQPGSYEQYF.

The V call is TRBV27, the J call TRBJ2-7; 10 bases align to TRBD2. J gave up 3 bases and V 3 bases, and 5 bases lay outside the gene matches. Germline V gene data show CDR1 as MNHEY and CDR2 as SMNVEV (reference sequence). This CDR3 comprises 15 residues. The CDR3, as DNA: TGTGCCAGCAGTTTGGGGACTAGCGAACGCTACGAGCAGTACTTC. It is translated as CASSLGTSERYEQYF.

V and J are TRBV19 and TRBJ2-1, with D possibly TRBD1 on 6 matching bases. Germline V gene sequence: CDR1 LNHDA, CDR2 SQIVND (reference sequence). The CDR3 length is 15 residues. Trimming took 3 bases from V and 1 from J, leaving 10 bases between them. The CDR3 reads CASSMIQGSYNEQFF. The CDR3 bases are TGTGCCAGTAGTATGATACAGGGTTCCTACAATGAGCAGTTCTTC. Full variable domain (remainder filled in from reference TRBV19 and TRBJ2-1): DGGITQSPKYLFRKEGQNVTLSCEQNLNHDAMYWYRQDPGQGLRLIYYSQIVNDFQKGDIAEGYSVSREKKESFPLTVTSAQKNPTAFYLCASSMIQGSYNEQFFGPGTRLTVL.

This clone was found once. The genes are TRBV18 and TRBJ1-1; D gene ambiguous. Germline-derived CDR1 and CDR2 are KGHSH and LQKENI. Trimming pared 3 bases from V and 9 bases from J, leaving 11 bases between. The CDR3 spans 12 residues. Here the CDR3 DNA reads TGTGCCAGCTCACCGGGAGAACACAAAGCTTTCTTT. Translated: CASSPGEHKAFF.

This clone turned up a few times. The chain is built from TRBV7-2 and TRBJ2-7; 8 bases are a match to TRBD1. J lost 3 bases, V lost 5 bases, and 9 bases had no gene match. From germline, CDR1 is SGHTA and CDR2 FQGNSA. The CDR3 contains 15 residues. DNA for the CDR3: TGTGCCAGCAGCGGCAGGGGGCGCAGGCTCTACGAGCAGTACTTC. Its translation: CASSGRGRRLYEQYF.

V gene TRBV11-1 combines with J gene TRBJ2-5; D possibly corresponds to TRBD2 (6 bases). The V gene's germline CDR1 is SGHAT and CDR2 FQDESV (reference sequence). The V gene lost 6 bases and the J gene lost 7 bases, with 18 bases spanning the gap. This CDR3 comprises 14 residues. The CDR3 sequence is CASRIDLAMGTQYF. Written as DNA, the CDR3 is TGTGCCAGCAGAATCGACCTAGCGATGGGGACCCAGTACTTC.

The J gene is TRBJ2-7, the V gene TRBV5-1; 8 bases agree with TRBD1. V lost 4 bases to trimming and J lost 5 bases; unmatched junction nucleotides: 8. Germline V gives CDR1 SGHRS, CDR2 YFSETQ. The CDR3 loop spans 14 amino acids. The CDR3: CASSPDRGWNEQYF. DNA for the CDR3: TGCGCCAGCAGCCCCGACAGGGGTTGGAACGAGCAGTACTTC. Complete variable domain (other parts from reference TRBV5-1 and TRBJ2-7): KAGVTQTPRYLIKTRGQQVTLSCSPISGHRSVSWYQQTPGQGLQFLFEYFSETQRNKGNFPGRFSGRQFSNSRSEMNVSTLELGDSALYLCASSPDRGWNEQYFGPGTRLTVT.

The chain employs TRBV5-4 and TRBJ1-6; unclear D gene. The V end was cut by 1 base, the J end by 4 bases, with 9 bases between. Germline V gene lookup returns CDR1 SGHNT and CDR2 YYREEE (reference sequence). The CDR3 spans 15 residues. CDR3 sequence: CASSLTGVYNSPLHF. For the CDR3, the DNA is TGTGCCAGCAGCTTGACGGGTGTTTATAATTCACCCCTCCACTTT. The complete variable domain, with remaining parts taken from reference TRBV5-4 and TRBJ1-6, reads ETGVTQSPTHLIKTRGQQVTLRCSSQSGHNTVSWYQQALGQGPQFIFQYYREEENGRGNFPPRFSGLQFPNYSSELNVNALELDDSALYLCASSLTGVYNSPLHFGNGTRLTVT.